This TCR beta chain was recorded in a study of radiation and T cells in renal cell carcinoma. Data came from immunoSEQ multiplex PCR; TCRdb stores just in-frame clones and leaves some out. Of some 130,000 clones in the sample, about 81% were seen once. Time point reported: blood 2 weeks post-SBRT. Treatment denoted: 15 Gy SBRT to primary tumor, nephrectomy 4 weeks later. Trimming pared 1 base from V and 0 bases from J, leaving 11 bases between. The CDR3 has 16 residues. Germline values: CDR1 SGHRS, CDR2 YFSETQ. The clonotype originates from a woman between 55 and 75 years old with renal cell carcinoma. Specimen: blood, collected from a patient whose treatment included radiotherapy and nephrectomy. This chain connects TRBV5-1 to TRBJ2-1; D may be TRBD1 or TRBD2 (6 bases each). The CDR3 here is CASSLRGASSYNEQFF. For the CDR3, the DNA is TGCGCCAGCAGCTTGAGGGGGGCCAGCTCCTACAATGAGCAGTTCTTC.